Below, one TCR beta chain is given with its context. Its cognate antigen is unknown. The data were obtained in a study of cytomegalovirus exposure and HLA in healthy donors. Findings and caveats of the study: In presence/absence analyses, roughly uniform sequencing depth across donors was assumed. Previous analysis showed most TCR beta V segments were productive about 90% or about 30% of the time. Later analysis reportedly placed an Asian-associated ancestry cluster below the approximately 650-donor mean in N-insertions.

The PCR was carried out with 60 Vbeta primers and 13 Jbeta primers. Per the study methods: An analysis performed later counted about 80 million unique TCR beta chains (roughly 11 million of them shared). TCRdb keeps only in-frame clones here, not all; method: immunoSEQ multiplex PCR. V, J and clone size derive from that table, while D and trimming were established from the DNA sequence. The sample shows 100,000 or so clones, more than 70% of them seen only once. V dropped 1 base and J dropped 6 bases, with 18 bases sitting between them. The CDR3 is 17 amino acids. Germline lookup yields CDR1 SGHNT and CDR2 YENEEA.

The receptor was derived from a male donor in good health and CMV-seropositive. Sequenced input: PBMCs. The chain carries TRBV11-3 and TRBJ2-2; D is perhaps TRBD2 (6 bases). The CDR3 coding sequence is TGTGCCAGCAGCTTAGCGGCTGGGCTAGCGAGATCCGGGGAGCTGTTTTTT. Its translation: CASSLAAGLARSGELFF.